A selection of T cell receptor beta chains follows, all from one sample in a study of cytotoxic CD8 clonotypes in ibrutinib-treated CLL. The protocol was immunoSEQ multiplex PCR, while the TCRdb copy is restricted to in-frame clones and leaves out a portion. Here the sample spans about 28,000 clones, around 52% being singletons. The sequencing used PBMCs, collected before ibrutinib treatment. These receptor sequences come from a human donor with chronic lymphocytic leukemia. CDR3s include the opening cysteine and the closing phenylalanine or tryptophan. Fields, in order: D gene, J gene, V gene, clone size, CDR3 DNA, CDR3 protein. A D gene is named only where the DNA matches it firmly. Some rows have no size entry. The others give once, few or many, or a class for an expanded clone.

d_call: NA
j_call: TRBJ2-3
v_call: TRBV7-2
clone_size: NA
cdr3_nt: TGTGCCAGCAGCTATCGAAGGGGACTTAGCACAGATACGCAGTATTTT
cdr3_aa: CASSYRRGLSTDTQYF

d_call: NA
j_call: TRBJ2-5
v_call: TRBV7-9
clone_size: NA
cdr3_nt: TGTGCCAGCAGCCGCGTGCGAAGGGGCCAAGAGACCCAGTACTTC
cdr3_aa: CASSRVRRGQETQYF

d_call: NA
j_call: TRBJ1-1
v_call: TRBV7-2
clone_size: few
cdr3_nt: TGTGCCAGCAGCTTAGTAGGGTCCTACGGCTCTGAAGCTTTCTTT
cdr3_aa: CASSLVGSYGSEAFF

d_call: NA
j_call: TRBJ1-5
v_call: TRBV19
clone_size: few
cdr3_nt: TGTGCCAGTAGTTGGGGGCGGGGCCAGCCCCAGCATTTT
cdr3_aa: CASSWGRGQPQHF

d_call: TRBD1
j_call: TRBJ2-4
v_call: TRBV15
clone_size: NA
cdr3_nt: TGTGCCACCAGCAGAGTTCGGAAGGCAGGGGGCGGCAAATCACAAAACATTCAGTACTTC
cdr3_aa: CATSRVRKAGGGKSQNIQYF

d_call: TRBD1
j_call: TRBJ1-2
v_call: TRBV4-1
clone_size: once
cdr3_nt: TGCGCCAGCAGCCAGCGGGACAGCTTTAACTATGGCTACACCTTC
cdr3_aa: CASSQRDSFNYGYTF

d_call: TRBD2
j_call: TRBJ2-5
v_call: TRBV18
clone_size: NA
cdr3_nt: TGTGCCAGCTCACCCTCGACTAGCCGCGGAGAGACCCAGTACTTC
cdr3_aa: CASSPSTSRGETQYF

d_call: TRBD1
j_call: TRBJ2-3
v_call: TRBV5-1
clone_size: few
cdr3_nt: TGCGCCAGCAGCACGGACAGGGGGACAGATACGCAGTATTTT
cdr3_aa: CASSTDRGTDTQYF

d_call: TRBD1
j_call: TRBJ2-5
v_call: TRBV7-3
clone_size: NA
cdr3_nt: TGTGCCAGCAGCCCCACAGGGGGCCGAGAGACCCAGTACTTC
cdr3_aa: CASSPTGGRETQYF

d_call: TRBD1
j_call: TRBJ2-7
v_call: TRBV11-2
clone_size: few
cdr3_nt: TGTGCCAGCAGCTTAGAGAAGGGACAGCGATACTTC
cdr3_aa: CASSLEKGQRYF

d_call: TRBD2
j_call: TRBJ2-7
v_call: TRBV10-3
clone_size: NA
cdr3_nt: TGTGCCCTGGGCGGGACTAGCGGACCTATGGAGCAGTACTTC
cdr3_aa: CALGGTSGPMEQYF

d_call: TRBD2
j_call: TRBJ2-5
v_call: TRBV7-2
clone_size: few
cdr3_nt: TGTGCCAGCAGCTTAAGGGGAGCGGGAGGGCCGGGGGAGACCCAGTACTTC
cdr3_aa: CASSLRGAGGPGETQYF

d_call: TRBD2
j_call: TRBJ2-1
v_call: TRBV7-9
clone_size: NA
cdr3_nt: TGTGCCAGCAGCCGCCCTAGCGGGTTTGAGCAGTTCTTC
cdr3_aa: CASSRPSGFEQFF

d_call: NA
j_call: TRBJ1-6
v_call: TRBV6-1
clone_size: once
cdr3_nt: TGTGCCAGCAATTCAGTACCCTATAATTCACCCCTCCACTTT
cdr3_aa: CASNSVPYNSPLHF

d_call: NA
j_call: TRBJ1-3
v_call: TRBV15
clone_size: NA
cdr3_nt: TGTGCCACCAGCAGAGATTCGGTCGGCTCGCAGGCTGGAAACACCATATATTTT
cdr3_aa: CATSRDSVGSQAGNTIYF

d_call: TRBD2
j_call: TRBJ2-7
v_call: TRBV7-2
clone_size: once
cdr3_nt: TGTGCCAGCAGCTTACAGCCACTAGCGGGTTACGAGCAGTACTTC
cdr3_aa: CASSLQPLAGYEQYF

d_call: NA
j_call: TRBJ2-3
v_call: TRBV9
clone_size: few
cdr3_nt: TGTGCCAGCAGCCAAACAGGGACTAGCACAGATACGCAGTATTTT
cdr3_aa: CASSQTGTSTDTQYF

d_call: TRBD2
j_call: TRBJ2-7
v_call: TRBV5-1
clone_size: NA
cdr3_nt: TGCGCCAGCAAGCGGGACGGGACTAGCGTGGCCGAGCAGTACTTC
cdr3_aa: CASKRDGTSVAEQYF

d_call: NA
j_call: TRBJ2-7
v_call: TRBV5-1
clone_size: NA
cdr3_nt: TGCGCCAGCAGCTTGGGACCAGGGGCGGAGCAGTACTTC
cdr3_aa: CASSLGPGAEQYF

d_call: NA
j_call: TRBJ2-6
v_call: TRBV29-1
clone_size: few
cdr3_nt: TGCAGCGTGGAGAGACAGGGGGCCAACGTCCTGACTTTC
cdr3_aa: CSVERQGANVLTF

d_call: NA
j_call: TRBJ1-1
v_call: TRBV7-9
clone_size: NA
cdr3_nt: TGTGCCAGCAGCTTACCCTTTTCGAACACTGAAGCTTTCTTT
cdr3_aa: CASSLPFSNTEAFF

d_call: NA
j_call: TRBJ2-2
v_call: TRBV28
clone_size: NA
cdr3_nt: TGTGCCAGCACCCCTTGGGAAGCGAACACCGGGGAGCTGTTTTTT
cdr3_aa: CASTPWEANTGELFF

d_call: NA
j_call: TRBJ2-5
v_call: TRBV20-1
clone_size: once
cdr3_nt: TGCAGTGCTAAGCTAGTTGAGACCCAGTACTTC
cdr3_aa: CSAKLVETQYF

d_call: NA
j_call: TRBJ1-1
v_call: TRBV6-5
clone_size: NA
cdr3_nt: TGTGCCAGCACCATCAGTCTGGTCGGGGACACTGAAGCTTTCTTT
cdr3_aa: CASTISLVGDTEAFF

d_call: TRBD1
j_call: TRBJ1-2
v_call: TRBV4-1
clone_size: NA
cdr3_nt: TGCGCCAGCAGCGGTCAACAGGGGTTTACTGATGGCTACACCTTC
cdr3_aa: CASSGQQGFTDGYTF

d_call: NA
j_call: TRBJ2-3
v_call: TRBV27
clone_size: NA
cdr3_nt: TGTGCCAGCAGGAAAACCGGGACCCCTGGACCAGATACGCAGTATTTT
cdr3_aa: CASRKTGTPGPDTQYF

d_call: TRBD2
j_call: TRBJ2-3
v_call: TRBV6-5
clone_size: NA
cdr3_nt: TGTGCCAGCAGTTACGCAGGACTAGCGCTCACAGATACGCAGTATTTT
cdr3_aa: CASSYAGLALTDTQYF

d_call: NA
j_call: TRBJ1-4
v_call: TRBV14
clone_size: NA
cdr3_nt: TGTGCCAGCAGCCAACCAGCAGGCTTGGGGCTGGGAGAAAAACTGTTTTTT
cdr3_aa: CASSQPAGLGLGEKLFF

d_call: NA
j_call: TRBJ2-1
v_call: TRBV5-1
clone_size: NA
cdr3_nt: TGCGCCAGCAGCTTTACCGGTGATGAGCAGTTCTTC
cdr3_aa: CASSFTGDEQFF

d_call: TRBD1
j_call: TRBJ2-5
v_call: TRBV19
clone_size: NA
cdr3_nt: TGTGCCAGTAGTACGGGACAGAGAGAGACCCAGTACTTC
cdr3_aa: CASSTGQRETQYF

d_call: TRBD2
j_call: TRBJ2-3
v_call: TRBV7-2
clone_size: NA
cdr3_nt: TGTGCCAGCAGCATGAGACTAGCGGGGGTCACTAGCACAGATACGCAGTATTTT
cdr3_aa: CASSMRLAGVTSTDTQYF

d_call: TRBD2
j_call: TRBJ2-3
v_call: TRBV2
clone_size: NA
cdr3_nt: TGTGCCAGCAATCCGACTAGCGGGGGGGTGACAGATACGCAGTATTTT
cdr3_aa: CASNPTSGGVTDTQYF

d_call: TRBD1
j_call: TRBJ1-4
v_call: TRBV4-1
clone_size: NA
cdr3_nt: TGCGCCAGCAGCCTACTGGGACAGCCTAATGAAAAACTGTTTTTT
cdr3_aa: CASSLLGQPNEKLFF

d_call: NA
j_call: TRBJ1-2
v_call: TRBV7-8
clone_size: NA
cdr3_nt: TGTGCCAGCAGCTTTCGACCCAACTATGGCTACACCTTC
cdr3_aa: CASSFRPNYGYTF

d_call: NA
j_call: TRBJ1-1
v_call: TRBV28
clone_size: NA
cdr3_nt: TGTGCCAGCAGTTATTTGGGCATGAACACTGAAGCTTTCTTT
cdr3_aa: CASSYLGMNTEAFF

d_call: NA
j_call: TRBJ2-2
v_call: TRBV5-1
clone_size: NA
cdr3_nt: TGCGCCAGCAGGACCTTGAACACCGGGGAGCTGTTTTTT
cdr3_aa: CASRTLNTGELFF

d_call: NA
j_call: TRBJ1-2
v_call: TRBV7-9
clone_size: NA
cdr3_nt: TGTGCCAGCAGCTCGAATAACTTCTATGGCTACACCTTC
cdr3_aa: CASSSNNFYGYTF

d_call: NA
j_call: TRBJ1-3
v_call: TRBV9
clone_size: NA
cdr3_nt: TGTGCCAGCAGCGTAGCGCCGGTGTGGTTCGGAAACACCATATATTTT
cdr3_aa: CASSVAPVWFGNTIYF

d_call: NA
j_call: TRBJ2-3
v_call: TRBV6-1
clone_size: NA
cdr3_nt: TGTGCCAGCGGGCTAGCCGCAGATACGCAGTATTTT
cdr3_aa: CASGLAADTQYF

d_call: NA
j_call: TRBJ2-5
v_call: TRBV18
clone_size: NA
cdr3_nt: TGTGCCAGCTCCCCAAGTGAAGGAGAGACCCAGTACTTC
cdr3_aa: CASSPSEGETQYF